This T cell receptor (beta chain) was obtained from a study of spatial heterogeneity in lung cancer. Unique molecular identifiers tagged every individual TCR cDNA molecule. In TCRdb, the 5' RACE reads were re-called with MiXCR into one record per CDR3 protein. Of some 41,000 distinct CDR3 sequences in the sample, around 7.1% were seen once. Time point defined: sample taken at primary tumor resection. Whole RNA obtained from tumor, nontumor lung or frozen PBMC underwent sequencing without sorting. There were roughly 78 donors, all of them untreated patients with early-stage non-small cell lung cancer. Whole-study findings and limits: Circulating ubiquitous expanded tumor TCRs were observed more frequently at resection than at follow-up.

The CDR3 is 18 amino acids. Germline V gene lookup returns CDR1 MGHRA and CDR2 YSYEKL. V trimming: 4 bases; J trimming: 2 bases; junction bases outside the gene matches: 14. This clonotype came up many times. Its antigen is still unknown. The chain employs TRBV4-1 and TRBJ2-1; TRBD2 agrees at 7 bases. This sequence originates from a female donor with early-stage non-small cell lung cancer. Sample: PBMCs, taken at surgery. CDR3 loop: CASSLAQLAASTYNEQFF. The DNA for the CDR3 is TGCGCCAGCAGCCTCGCCCAGCTAGCGGCATCGACCTACAATGAGCAGTTCTTC.